The clone carrying this TCR beta chain was detected a few times. Only in-frame clones appear in the TCRdb table, and some are missing; sequencing was by immunoSEQ multiplex PCR. The sample includes 20,000 to 25,000 clones, approximately 40% of them seen just once. The data were obtained in a study of graft-versus-host responses after intestinal transplantation. Plating of around 200,000 CFSE-labeled responder cells was done together with around 200,000 irradiated, violet-dye-labeled stimulator cells. The responders that had proliferated, CFSE-low CD3+CD4+ and CD3+CD8+ cells, were sorted after the reaction. The TCR comes from a human patient who received an intestinal transplant. Source: alloreactive CD4+ T cells from a mixed lymphocyte reaction culture, taken before intestinal transplant. Subset described: CFSE-low proliferating T cells sorted from roughly six-day pre-transplant mixed lymphocyte reaction (GvH or HvG direction).

The CDR3 DNA reads as TGCGCCAGCAGCCAAGATTACAGGGGGGTTGGCTACACCTTC. Amino acids: CASSQDYRGVGYTF. The chain joins TRBV4-1 to TRBJ1-2; 8 bases are a match to TRBD1. CDR1 and CDR2 (germline): MGHRA, YSYEKL. This CDR3 region has 14 residues. V lost 0 bases to trimming and J lost 7 bases; unmatched junction nucleotides: 4.